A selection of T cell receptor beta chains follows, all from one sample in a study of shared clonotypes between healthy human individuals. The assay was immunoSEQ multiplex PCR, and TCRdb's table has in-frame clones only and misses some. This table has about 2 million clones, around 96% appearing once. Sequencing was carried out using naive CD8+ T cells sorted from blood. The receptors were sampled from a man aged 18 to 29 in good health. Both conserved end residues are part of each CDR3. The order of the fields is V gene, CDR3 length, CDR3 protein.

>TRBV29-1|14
CSVVDRGGQETQYF
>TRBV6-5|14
CASSYVSGANVLTF
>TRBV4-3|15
CASSQADRAGETQYF
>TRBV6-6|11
CATRDTGELFF
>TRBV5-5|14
CASSLEGVSEKLFF
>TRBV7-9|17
CASSAGRGWLAPYEQYF
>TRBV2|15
CASSEGPGQGYEQYF
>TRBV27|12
CASGLSQETQYF
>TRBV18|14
CASSPTNSGPEQFF
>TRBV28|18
CASSSHQTETLDRYEQYF
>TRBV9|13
CASSRTGGSPLHF
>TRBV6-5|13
CASSYQSDQPQHF
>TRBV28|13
CASSLSGGYEQYF
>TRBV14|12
CASRRTGGEAFF
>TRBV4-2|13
CASRSLAGGEQYF
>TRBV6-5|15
CASSYPPATSYEQYF
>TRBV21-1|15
CASSNLLFSYNEQFF
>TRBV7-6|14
CASSLIPEDTEAFF
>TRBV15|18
CATSRDRSGAILNYGYTF
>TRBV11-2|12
CASSPVGHEQFF
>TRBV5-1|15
CASSVTGGGYTEAFF
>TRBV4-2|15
CASSQDLQMNTEAFF
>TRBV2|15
CASKAGLATNEKLFF
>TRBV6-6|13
CASRLANYNEQFF
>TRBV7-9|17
CASSLRQLAANNDTQYF
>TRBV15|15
CATSRYGQAAYEQYF